These 15 T cell receptor beta chains were sequenced from one sample in a study of Ad26.COV2.S vaccination and SARS-CoV-2 variants. The assay was immunoSEQ multiplex PCR, and TCRdb's table has in-frame clones only and misses some. The sample shows about 400,000 clones, 70% to 90% of them seen only once. The treatment: 15 to 20 received Ad26.COV2.S at low or high dose, single or two shots; about 5 received placebo; per-sample allocation not given. On day 63 after the first injection, vaccine and placebo recipients gave samples. Source: peripheral blood, taken in a trial of Ad26.COV2.S vaccine versus placebo. The origin of the receptors is a person between 18 and 59 years old who received the Ad26.COV2.S COVID-19 vaccine or a placebo.

The CDR3: CASSISRGSYEQYF. CDR3 sequence (DNA): TGTGCCAGCAGCATCTCTAGGGGATCTTACGAGCAGTACTTC. This chain links TRBV2 with TRBJ2-7; perhaps TRBD1 as D (5 bases). Germline values: CDR1 SNHLY, CDR2 FYNNEI. This CDR3 has 14 residues. V was pared by 6 bases and J by 4 bases, with 16 bases between.

The chain has TRBV28 and TRBJ2-4; TRBD2 aligns across 9 bases. The junction had 3 bases not matched to a gene; V was cut back by 2 bases and J by 1 base. The length of the CDR3 is 16 residues. CDR1 and CDR2 from the germline V gene are MDHEN and SYDVKM. CDR3 amino acids: CASSLMREGAKNIQYF. The CDR3 bases are TGTGCCAGCAGTTTAATGCGGGAGGGTGCCAAAAACATTCAGTACTTC.

This chain joins TRBV2 and TRBJ2-7; D ambiguous. V gave up 8 bases and J gave up 6 bases, with 8 bases separating them. The CDR3 spans 10 residues. Germline CDR1 is SNHLY and CDR2 is FYNNEI. CDR3 protein: CASGPGEQYF. DNA of the CDR3: TGTGCCAGCGGACCGGGCGAGCAGTACTTC.

The chain uses TRBV6-5 and TRBJ2-3; D remains unclear. This CDR3 contains 15 residues. CDR1 is MNHEY, CDR2 SVGAGI, per germline. The V end was cut by 0 bases, the J end by 2 bases, with 9 bases between. The CDR3 reads CASSYSGHTTDTQYF. CDR3 nucleotides: TGTGCCAGCAGTTACTCTGGTCATACCACAGATACGCAGTATTTT.

This clone was observed once. J is TRBJ2-4 and V is TRBV18, with a possible D match to TRBD2 (6 bases). The germline V gene has CDR1 KGHSH and CDR2 LQKENI. The CDR3 sequence is 15 residues long. V was trimmed by 5 bases and J by 8 bases, leaving 19 bases between them. CDR3 residues: CASSKTKPGGDIQYF. In DNA form, the CDR3 reads TGTGCCAGCTCAAAAACCAAGCCCGGCGGGGACATTCAGTACTTC.

Only one count was recorded for this clone. CDR3 in amino acids: CASSVDSSTDTQYF. Written as DNA, the CDR3 is TGTGCCAGCAGCGTGGACAGTAGCACAGATACGCAGTATTTT. The chain combines TRBV5-6 with TRBJ2-3; TRBD1 might be the D (6 bases). CDR3 size: 14 residues. Trimming removed 4 bases from V and 0 bases from J, with 9 bases in between. Germline V gene lookup returns CDR1 SGHDT and CDR2 YYEEEE.

Of note for this clone: This CDR3 is also generated by other DNA sequences in the sample. The chain joins TRBV5-1 to TRBJ2-1, with TRBD2 identical over 15 bases. CDR3 length: 16 amino acids. Germline V CDR1 and CDR2: SGHRS, YFSETQ. J lost 3 bases, V lost 3 bases, and 1 base had no gene match. In nucleotides, the CDR3 is TGCGCCAGCAGCTCGGGACTAGCGGGGGGCTACAATGAGCAGTTCTTC. Its protein product is CASSSGLAGGYNEQFF.

The V gene is TRBV12-3 or TRBV12-4, the J gene TRBJ1-2; D may be TRBD1 (5 bases). Trimming removed 3 bases from V and 8 bases from J, with 13 bases in between. The CDR3 covers 13 residues. The CDR3 bases are TGTGCCAGCAGTTTCGGGGACGGGCGGGGCTACACCTTC. This codes for CASSFGDGRGYTF.

The chain couples TRBV5-1 to TRBJ2-1, with a weak D call TRBD2 (6 bases). V lost 1 base to trimming and J lost 2 bases, with 10 bases between them. From germline, CDR1 is SGHRS and CDR2 YFSETQ. This CDR3 spans 15 amino acids. The CDR3 nucleotides are TGCGCCAGCAGCTTGCTTAGCGGACCCTACAATGAGCAGTTCTTC. It is translated as CASSLLSGPYNEQFF. The full variable domain, with the rest looked up from reference TRBV5-1 and TRBJ2-1, is KAGVTQTPRYLIKTRGQQVTLSCSPISGHRSVSWYQQTPGQGLQFLFEYFSETQRNKGNFPGRFSGRQFSNSRSEMNVSTLELGDSALYLCASSLLSGPYNEQFFGPGTRLTVL.

V is TRBV7-8 and J is TRBJ1-1; D call uncertain. CDR1 and CDR2 (germline): SGHVS, FQNEAQ. The CDR3 is made up of 13 amino acids. Trimming removed 5 bases at V and 6 bases at J, with 13 bases between. The CDR3 loop is CASSPREEAEAFF. For the CDR3, the DNA is TGTGCCAGCAGCCCCCGAGAGGAGGCTGAAGCTTTCTTT.

This CDR3 is CASSEWGQKYEQYF. The CDR3 DNA follows: TGTGCCAGCAGTGAATGGGGACAGAAATACGAGCAGTACTTC. V is TRBV25-1 and J is TRBJ2-7; 7 nucleotides agree with TRBD1. Germline-derived CDR1 and CDR2 are MGHDK and SYGVNS. V lost 1 base to trimming and J lost 4 bases; unmatched junction nucleotides: 4. The CDR3 has 14 amino acids.

This clone was seen repeatedly, ten times or more. The chain employs TRBV27 and TRBJ2-7; a weak D match, TRBD1 (5 bases). The CDR3 has 14 amino acids. Germline CDR1 MNHEY, CDR2 SMNVEV (reference sequence). With 3 bases removed from V and 2 bases from J, the gap between germline ends came to 11 bases. The DNA of the CDR3 is TGTGCCAGCAGTTTCAGGGCCCCTCCCTACGAGCAGTACTTC. It translates to CASSFRAPPYEQYF.

V gene TRBV5-1 combines with J gene TRBJ1-2; D gene unclear. Germline V gives CDR1 SGHRS, CDR2 YFSETQ. The CDR3 is 14 residues long. Between the trimmed V and J ends, which lost 1 base and 8 bases, there was a span of 15 bases. This CDR3 reads CASSLMPEGYGYTF. In DNA form, the CDR3 reads TGCGCCAGCAGCTTGATGCCGGAGGGCTACGGCTACACCTTC.

Only a few counts were recorded for this clone. The V call is TRBV5-1, the J call TRBJ2-3; D gene unclear. With 4 bases removed from V and 0 bases from J, the gap between germline ends came to 3 bases. The CDR3 is 12 amino acids. From germline, CDR1 is SGHRS and CDR2 YFSETQ. CDR3 in amino acids: CASSTSTDTQYF. CDR3 bases: TGCGCCAGCAGCACAAGCACAGATACGCAGTATTTT.

The rearrangement joins TRBV6-5 to TRBJ2-2, with 7 bases aligning to TRBD1. The CDR3 sequence is 15 residues long. V was pared by 5 bases and J by 3 bases, with 6 bases of the junction left unmatched. Germline assignment: CDR1 MNHEY and CDR2 SVGAGI. CDR3 loop: CASSLTGVDTGELFF. Here the CDR3 DNA reads TGTGCCAGCAGTCTTACAGGGGTGGACACCGGGGAGCTGTTTTTT.